The source of this T cell receptor beta chain is a study of beta chain features in type 1 diabetes. For the study at large: Patients did not differ from healthy donors in age, gender or cell yield.

Expressed TCRB transcripts were sequenced after all isolated RNA was converted to cDNA. Naive, central memory and regulatory T cell samples produced a mean of about 3.5 million reads. Assay: immunoSEQ multiplex PCR; the TCRdb copy retains only in-frame clones and omits some. Of more than 60,000 clones in the sample, around three fifths were seen once. This CDR3 comprises 14 residues. Between the trimmed V and J ends, which lost 5 bases and 7 bases, there was a span of 15 bases. Germline CDR1 SGHAT, CDR2 FQDESV (reference sequence). The sequencing input was Tregs from blood. The receptor was isolated from a woman aged 18 to 35 in good health. The V gene is TRBV11-1, the J gene TRBJ2-4; no clear D. The CDR3 is CASSHVSTENIQYF. The DNA for the CDR3 is TGTGCCAGCAGCCACGTCTCGACGGAGAACATTCAGTACTTC.